The clone carrying this T cell receptor (beta chain) was seen many times. Through Arm-PCR of CDR3 regions and iRepertoire HTBI primers, TCR beta libraries were built. TCRdb re-analysed the multiplex PCR reads in MiXCR, keeping a single row per CDR3 protein. In the table there are hundreds of thousands of distinct CDR3 sequences, roughly 15% of which are singletons. Time point here: newly diagnosed GD, antithyroid drugs for less than 3 months. RNA extracted from PBMCs served as the sequencing template. The record originates from a study of regulatory T cells in long-lasting Graves disease. The germline CDR1 and CDR2 sequences are SGHTA and FQGNSA. V was cut by 5 bases and J by 4 bases, with 14 bases left in between. The CDR3 is made up of 14 amino acids. Another study also made use of these data, one on T cells in Graves' hyperthyroidism and ophthalmopathy.

The receptor's source is a woman aged 25 to 39 with Graves disease. The genes are TRBV7-2 and TRBJ1-2; possible D gene TRBD1, 5 bases. The sample here was peripheral blood mononuclear cells (PBMCs), taken at new diagnosis, from a patient treated with antithyroid drugs. The CDR3 sequence is CASSPGDRIYGYTF. In DNA form, the CDR3 reads TGTGCCAGCAGCCCCGGTGACAGAATCTATGGCTACACCTTC.